These 26 T cell receptor beta chains were all obtained from the same sample, sequenced in a study of patients and donors after allogeneic stem cell transplantation (dated by TCRdb to 2018 to 2020). The library was produced with RT-PCR. The sequencing machine was a NextSeq 550. TCRdb reprocessed the public reads (quality trimming at Q25 with fastp, clone calling with MiXCR) and kept in-frame beta chains. Identical CDR3 protein sequences are pooled into one entry, listed with their most common genes and DNA. Recorded for this sample are approximately 61,000 distinct CDR3 sequences; less than 15% of them occurred a single time. Around 30% of the sample belongs to the ten largest clones. The sequenced sample was blood, either unsorted or a sorted T cell fraction (not recorded which). These receptors all come from a human donor who was either an allogeneic HSCT recipient or a stem cell or donor lymphocyte infusion donor (not recorded which). It is not recorded whose cells these are; they may come from a transplant donor.

This clonotype appeared many times. This chain joins TRBV11-1 and TRBJ1-1; TRBD1 is a possible D gene (6 bases). CDR3 size: 14 residues. The germline gives CDR1 SGHAT, CDR2 FQDESV (reference sequence). V was trimmed by 5 bases and J by 8 bases, leaving 18 bases between them. The chain's CDR3 is CASSPRTVGQEAFF. CDR3 nucleotides: TGTGCCAGCAGCCCGAGGACTGTAGGACAGGAAGCTTTCTTT.

V and J are TRBV7-9 and TRBJ2-1, with D perhaps TRBD2 (5 bases). Germline V lookup: CDR1 SEHNR, CDR2 FQNEAQ (reference sequence). The CDR3 has 14 residues. V was cut by 3 bases and J by 7 bases, with 13 bases left in between. CDR3 coding DNA: TGTGCCAGCAGCTTGAGTTCTTGGGAGAATGAGCAGTTCTTC. This translates into CASSLSSWENEQFF.

The gene calls are TRBV20-1 and TRBJ2-7; D remains ambiguous. There are 12 residues in the CDR3. Germline V lookup: CDR1 DFQATT, CDR2 SNEGSKA (reference sequence). Deletions cut 1 base from V and 6 bases from J, with 10 bases between. CDR3 in amino acids: CSARAHYFEQYF. The CDR3 bases are TGCAGTGCTAGAGCGCACTACTTCGAGCAGTACTTC.

This clonotype has ten or more counts. J is TRBJ1-2 and V is TRBV6-5, with 8 bases aligning to TRBD1. CDR1 MNHEY and CDR2 SVGAGI come from the germline V gene. V lost 6 bases, J lost 2 bases, and 5 bases stayed unmatched. This CDR3 comprises 14 residues. The CDR3 protein is CASRRDRTNYGYTF. CDR3 nucleotide sequence: TGTGCCAGCAGACGGGACAGGACCAACTATGGCTACACCTTC.

This clonotype has only a few counts. This chain connects TRBV3-1 to TRBJ2-4; D is unclear. The CDR3 covers 12 residues. Germline V gene data show CDR1 as LGHDT and CDR2 as YNNKEL (reference sequence). V dropped 0 bases and J dropped 12 bases, with 9 bases sitting between them. CDR3 sequence (DNA): TGTGCCAGCAGCCAAGATTTTAGGAGTCAGTACTTC. Encoded protein: CASSQDFRSQYF.

This clonotype has a count of ten or more. The J gene is TRBJ1-2, the V gene TRBV7-3, with unresolved D. Deletions cut 1 base from V and 1 base from J, with 16 bases between. Per the germline V gene, CDR1 is SGHTA and CDR2 is FQGTGA. There are 17 residues in the CDR3. CDR3 in DNA: TGTGCCAGCAGCTTAAGCGGCGGACGGGTGGTTAACTATGGCTACACCTTC. It yields the protein CASSLSGGRVVNYGYTF.

This clonotype was seen a few times. The rearrangement joins TRBV6-5 to TRBJ1-3; no definite D call. The CDR3 has 13 residues. Between the trimmed V and J ends, which lost 5 bases and 0 bases, there was a span of 5 bases. Germline V gene data show CDR1 as MNHEY and CDR2 as SVGAGI. The CDR3 DNA is TGTGCCAGCAGTCGGGCCTCTGGAAACACCATATATTTT. This codes for CASSRASGNTIYF.

The chain combines TRBV12-3 or TRBV12-4 with TRBJ1-1, with TRBD1 as a possible D gene (5 bases). The CDR3 spans 16 residues. V lost 6 bases and J lost 1, with 18 bases in between. CDR3 residues: CASSLKVKGENTEAFF. CDR3 coding DNA: TGTGCCAGCAGCTTAAAAGTGAAAGGGGAGAACACTGAAGCTTTCTTT.

In this sample, this clonotype turned up a few times. V and J are TRBV5-8 and TRBJ2-5; TRBD1 agrees at 9 bases. The CDR3 has 13 residues. V trimming: 4 bases; J trimming: 4 bases; junction bases outside the gene matches: 2. Looked up from germline, CDR1 is SGHTS and CDR2 is YDEGEE. CDR3 residues: CASSTGQGETQYF. The CDR3, as DNA: TGTGCCAGCAGCACGGGACAGGGAGAGACCCAGTACTTC.

Ten or more counts support this clonotype. The rearrangement joins TRBV2 to TRBJ2-7; 14 bases fit TRBD2. The germline V gene has CDR1 SNHLY and CDR2 FYNNEI. The CDR3 sequence is 15 residues long. The V segment lost 6 bases and the J segment 3 bases; nucleotides outside the gene matches: 4. The CDR3 coding sequence is TGTGCCAGCAGCCCCGGGACTAGCGGGAGCTACGAGCAGTACTTC. Residues: CASSPGTSGSYEQYF.

This clonotype was counted only a few times. The J gene is TRBJ2-5, the V gene TRBV7-2; weak D call: TRBD2 (5 bases). Germline lookup yields CDR1 SGHTA and CDR2 FQGNSA. Deletions cut 6 bases from V and 5 bases from J, with 16 bases between. The CDR3 loop spans 14 amino acids. CDR3 in DNA: TGTGCCAGCAGGGGAGTTGGGCCTCTTGAGACCCAGTACTTC. This sequence encodes CASRGVGPLETQYF.

V and J are TRBV5-6 and TRBJ2-5, with 13 bases matching TRBD2. Germline CDR1 reads SGHDT; CDR2 reads YYEEEE. J gave up 4 bases and V 2 bases, and 5 bases lay outside the gene matches. This CDR3 spans 16 amino acids. DNA for the CDR3: TGTGCCAGCAGCTTAGGACTAGCGGGAGCGGTAGAGACCCAGTACTTC. Its translation is CASSLGLAGAVETQYF.

This clonotype was recorded a few times. The V gene is TRBV11-2, the J gene TRBJ2-4; 8 bases agree with TRBD2. This CDR3 spans 19 amino acids. V lost 5 bases to trimming and J lost 3 bases; unmatched junction nucleotides: 18. Germline V lookup: CDR1 SGHAT, CDR2 FQNNGV. CDR3 amino acids: CASSRRLAPQSVDKNIQYF. CDR3 DNA sequence: TGTGCCAGCAGCCGCCGACTAGCGCCCCAAAGTGTCGACAAAAACATTCAGTACTTC.

There are many counts of this clonotype. V usage is TRBV3-1 and J usage is TRBJ1-2; D call uncertain. Per the germline V gene, CDR1 is LGHDT and CDR2 is YNNKEL (reference sequence). The germline V and J ends were trimmed by 1 base and 8 bases, with 17 bases remaining between them. This CDR3 has 15 residues. The CDR3 nucleotides are TGTGCCAGCAGCCAAGCCACGGGAATCGTTCAGGGCTACACCTTC. It translates to CASSQATGIVQGYTF. Based on the CDR3 plus reference TRBV3-1 and TRBJ1-2, the full variable domain is DTAVSQTPKYLVTQMGNDKSIKCEQNLGHDTMYWYKQDSKKFLKIMFSYNNKELIINETVPNRFSPKSPDKAHLNLHINSLELGDSAVYFCASSQATGIVQGYTFGSGTRLTVV.

Many counts were recorded for this clonotype. This chain joins TRBV12-3 or TRBV12-4 and TRBJ1-1; D gene ambiguous. Trimming took 2 bases from V and 5 from J, leaving 21 bases between them. This CDR3 is 17 amino acids long. CDR3 residues: CASSLRVSGGRRTEAFF. DNA for the CDR3: TGTGCCAGCAGTTTACGAGTTTCTGGAGGGAGGAGAACTGAAGCTTTCTTT.

The chain combines TRBV4-1 with TRBJ2-1, with D uncertain. V was trimmed by 2 bases and J by 4 bases, leaving 6 bases between them. The germline V gene encodes CDR1 MGHRA and CDR2 YSYEKL. The CDR3 sequence is 13 residues long. CDR3 loop: CASSQTEYNEQFF. The CDR3 DNA sequence: TGCGCCAGCAGCCAAACAGAATACAATGAGCAGTTCTTC.

This chain joins TRBV7-9 and TRBJ2-7; a possible D gene is TRBD1 (5 bases). Germline-derived CDR1 and CDR2 are SEHNR and FQNEAQ (reference sequence). The V end was cut by 1 base, the J end by 1 base, with 11 bases between. The CDR3 sequence is 15 residues long. CDR3 sequence: CASSLGTGASYEQYF. The DNA of the CDR3 is TGTGCCAGCAGCTTAGGTACAGGAGCGTCCTACGAGCAGTACTTC.

In this sample, this clonotype turned up many times. The chain recombines TRBV10-3 with TRBJ1-6; D gene ambiguous. Trimming left V 10 bases short and J 12 bases short, with 16 bases between. Germline values: CDR1 ENHRY, CDR2 SYGVKD. This CDR3 is built from 12 residues. CDR3 region: CATNRENLPLHF. CDR3 nucleotides: TGTGCCACGAACCGTGAGAATCTACCCCTCCACTTT.

This clonotype was picked up many times. This chain connects TRBV6-5 to TRBJ2-1, with TRBD2 as a possible D gene (5 bases). The CDR3 loop spans 14 amino acids. Germline V gene sequence: CDR1 MNHEY, CDR2 SVGAGI. Trimming took off 7 bases at V and 2 bases at J, with 12 bases between the two ends. The CDR3, as DNA: TGTGCCAGCATAGGCGGGCCGACCTACAATGAGCAGTTCTTC. Amino acid sequence: CASIGGPTYNEQFF.

This clonotype was counted a few times. This chain links TRBV11-3 with TRBJ2-5; 9 bases align to TRBD2. The germline V gene has CDR1 SGHNT and CDR2 YENEEA. The CDR3 is 15 amino acids. Trimming at V came to 5 bases and at J to 3 bases, leaving 7 bases not matched to a gene. The CDR3 DNA reads as TGTGCCAGCAGCCCCGGACTAGCGTCTGAAGAGACCCAGTACTTC. Amino acids: CASSPGLASEETQYF.

In this sample, this clonotype turned up a few times. The chain is built from TRBV11-2 and TRBJ1-4, with D unclear. V dropped 4 bases and J dropped 3 bases, with 18 bases sitting between them. Germline V lookup: CDR1 SGHAT, CDR2 FQNNGV. The CDR3 has 17 residues. For the CDR3, the DNA is TGTGCCAGCAGCTCTAGCTATGAGGGTGGACCTAATGAAAAACTGTTTTTT. Translated: CASSSSYEGGPNEKLFF. Using reference TRBV11-2 and TRBJ1-4 for the parts outside the CDR3, the full variable domain is EAGVAQSPRYKIIEKRQSVAFWCNPISGHATLYWYQQILGQGPKLLIQFQNNGVVDDSQLPKDRFSAERLKGVDSTLKIQPAKLEDSAVYLCASSSSYEGGPNEKLFFGSGTQLSVL.

This clonotype was observed a handful of times. V gene TRBV27 combines with J gene TRBJ1-1; no firm D call. CDR1 is MNHEY and CDR2 is SMNVEV in the germline V gene (reference sequence). The CDR3 is 16 residues long. V dropped 8 bases and J dropped 4 bases, with 23 bases sitting between them. The CDR3 coding sequence is TGTGCCAGCTGGCCGGCGGCGGCGAGAAAGACCACTGAAGCTTTCTTT. Its translation: CASWPAAARKTTEAFF.

As DNA, the CDR3 is TGTGCCAGCAGTCTCCTCCGTGACAGGGATATCGAGCAGTACTTC. Amino acids: CASSLLRDRDIEQYF. This chain joins TRBV6-5 and TRBJ2-7; 7 bases agree with TRBD1. This CDR3 has 15 amino acids. Trimming removed 5 bases from V and 6 bases from J; junction bases left unmatched: 13. Per germline, CDR1 MNHEY and CDR2 SVGAGI.

The chain joins TRBV12-3 or TRBV12-4 to TRBJ2-1; 9 nucleotides agree with TRBD2. V was pared by 6 bases and J by 8 bases, with 11 bases of the junction left unmatched. CDR3 length: 15 residues. CDR3 in amino acids: CASSPLLAGDDEQFF. The DNA for the CDR3 is TGTGCCAGCAGCCCCCTTTTAGCGGGAGATGATGAGCAGTTCTTC.

This clonotype turned up a few times. This chain uses TRBV12-5 with TRBJ1-1; the D gene is possibly TRBD1 (5 bases). Germline V gene lookup returns CDR1 LGHNT and CDR2 FRNRAP. V was shortened by 1 base and J by 0 bases, with 9 bases between the two germline ends. The CDR3 is 15 amino acids. CDR3 in DNA: TGTGCTAGTGGTTTGGGAAGGGGACTGAACACTGAAGCTTTCTTT. Its protein is CASGLGRGLNTEAFF.

This clonotype was seen a few times. The chain carries TRBV24-1 and TRBJ2-3; 11 bases are shared with TRBD2. CDR1 is KGHDR, CDR2 SFDVKD, per germline. The CDR3 covers 13 residues. Trimming removed 10 bases from V and 2 bases from J; junction bases left unmatched: 1. In DNA form, the CDR3 reads TGTGCCACTAGCGGGAGGGCCACAGATACGCAGTATTTT. This encodes CATSGRATDTQYF.